The 18 T cell receptor beta chains below were found in one sample sequenced in a study of beta chain features in type 1 diabetes. General observations from the study: Moderate but significant shortening of TCRB CDR3s was recorded in all four CD4+ subsets from Type 1 diabetes patients.

The entirety of the isolated RNA underwent reverse transcription, so expressed TCRB transcripts were sequenced. Profiling relied on immunoSEQ multiplex PCR, and the TCRdb table lists in-frame clones only, not all of them. The sample carries about 740,000 clones, about an eighth recorded once. For these receptors, no antigen is known. The sequenced sample was naive CD4+ T cells from blood. Receptor source: a man aged 18 to 30 with type 1 diabetes.

The chain joins TRBV10-3 to TRBJ2-3; 8 bases are shared with TRBD2. Germline V gene data show CDR1 as ENHRY and CDR2 as SYGVKD. Trimming removed 10 bases from V and 3 bases from J; junction bases left unmatched: 9. This CDR3 region has 14 residues. CDR3 region: CATHGGAGTDTQYF. The CDR3 coding sequence is TGTGCCACCCACGGGGGGGCCGGGACAGATACGCAGTATTTT.

J is TRBJ1-3 and V is TRBV15, with D hard to call. Germline V gene lookup returns CDR1 LNHNV and CDR2 YYDKDF (reference sequence). V was cut by 0 bases and J by 4 bases, with 7 bases left in between. This CDR3 region has 14 residues. The CDR3 here is CATSREAPGNTIYF. In DNA form, the CDR3 reads TGTGCCACCAGCAGAGAAGCGCCCGGAAACACCATATATTTT.

This clone has only a few counts. V and J are TRBV7-9 and TRBJ1-6; D is unresolved. V was clipped by 5 bases and J by 12 bases, with 14 bases between them. The CDR3 extends over 13 amino acids. The germline V gene has CDR1 SEHNR and CDR2 FQNEAQ (reference sequence). The CDR3 region is CASSTRPPLPLHF. CDR3 DNA sequence: TGTGCCAGCAGCACACGACCTCCCCTACCCCTCCACTTT. The full variable domain, its missing parts supplied by reference TRBV7-9 and TRBJ1-6, is DTGVSQNPRHKITKRGQNVTFRCDPISEHNRLYWYRQTLGQGPEFLTYFQNEAQLEKSRLLSDRFSAERPKGSFSTLEIQRTEQGDSAMYLCASSTRPPLPLHFGNGTRLTVT.

V usage is TRBV15 and J usage is TRBJ1-1; D remains ambiguous. The CDR3 covers 12 residues. Germline V gives CDR1 LNHNV, CDR2 YYDKDF (reference sequence). The ends were cut back, 3 bases at V and 2 bases at J, with 4 bases in the middle. CDR3 in amino acids: CATSSKNTEAFF. The CDR3 region has the DNA TGTGCCACCAGCAGTAAAAACACTGAAGCTTTCTTT.

In nucleotides, the CDR3 is TGTGCCAGCAGACCTCGGACAGCCCTCAACAATGAGCAGTTCTTC. It specifies CASRPRTALNNEQFF. V usage is TRBV14 and J usage is TRBJ2-1; perhaps TRBD1 as D (6 bases). Germline assignment: CDR1 SGHDN and CDR2 FVKESK. The germline V and J ends were trimmed by 6 bases and 5 bases, with 17 bases remaining between them. The CDR3 consists of 15 residues.

The rearrangement links TRBV7-9 to TRBJ1-3, with TRBD1 as a possible D gene (6 bases). Trimming pared 5 bases from V and 0 bases from J, leaving 11 bases between. The germline V gene has CDR1 SEHNR and CDR2 FQNEAQ (reference sequence). The CDR3 totals 15 residues. CDR3: CASSLSQGSGNTIYF. DNA of the CDR3: TGTGCCAGCAGCCTCTCACAGGGCTCTGGAAACACCATATATTTT.

Only a few counts were recorded for this clone. The rearrangement uses TRBV7-9 and TRBJ2-5; D unclear. Trimming stripped 2 bases from V and 5 bases from J, with 9 bases between. This CDR3 contains 13 residues. Germline values: CDR1 SEHNR, CDR2 FQNEAQ (reference sequence). The CDR3 sequence: CASSLQTRETQYF. DNA of the CDR3: TGTGCCAGCAGCTTACAGACCCGGGAGACCCAGTACTTC.

The chain combines TRBV2 with TRBJ1-1; 7 positions match TRBD1. CDR1 is SNHLY and CDR2 is FYNNEI in the germline V gene. The V gene end was trimmed by 6 bases and the J gene end by 5 bases; junction bases not matched to a gene: 3. The CDR3 runs to 12 residues. The CDR3 is CASRGTATEAFF. The CDR3 DNA is TGTGCCAGCAGGGGGACAGCGACTGAAGCTTTCTTT.

CDR3 bases: TGTGCCAGCAGCGTGGAGGGCCTGAACACTGAAGCTTTCTTT. Its translation: CASSVEGLNTEAFF. The chain employs TRBV9 and TRBJ1-1; D not resolved. Deletions cut 2 bases from V and 0 bases from J, with 8 bases between. CDR1 and CDR2 from the germline V gene are SGDLS and YYNGEE. CDR3 size: 14 residues.

Only a few counts were recorded for this clone. The chain employs TRBV27 and TRBJ1-5; D possibly corresponds to TRBD1 (5 bases). V was trimmed by 6 bases and J by 6 bases, leaving 18 bases between them. The CDR3 has 15 amino acids. The germline V gene encodes CDR1 MNHEY and CDR2 SMNVEV (reference sequence). The CDR3 region has the DNA TGTGCCAGCAGCCCCGCCCGGGGGAACGGTCAGCCCCAGCATTTT. Translation: CASSPARGNGQPQHF.

The CDR3 is CASSLEGLSYEQYF. CDR3 nucleotide sequence: TGTGCCAGCAGCTTAGAGGGCCTTTCCTACGAGCAGTACTTC. The rearrangement joins TRBV7-8 to TRBJ2-7; no definite D call. The CDR3 sequence is 14 residues long. Germline V gene data show CDR1 as SGHVS and CDR2 as FQNEAQ. V lost 1 base to trimming and J lost 1 base, with 8 bases between them.

The J gene is TRBJ2-2, the V gene TRBV6-1, with D possibly matching TRBD1 (6 bases). The germline gives CDR1 MNHNS, CDR2 SASEGT. This CDR3 contains 18 residues. With 1 base removed from V and 8 bases from J, the gap between germline ends came to 23 bases. The CDR3: CASSEGFSWTEKRGELFF. DNA of the CDR3: TGTGCCAGCAGTGAAGGATTTAGTTGGACAGAGAAAAGAGGGGAGCTGTTTTTT.

The chain recombines TRBV27 with TRBJ1-2, with 8 positions matching TRBD1. The CDR3 extends over 12 amino acids. The germline V gene encodes CDR1 MNHEY and CDR2 SMNVEV (reference sequence). The trim removed 6 bases at V and 8 bases at J, leaving 5 bases unmatched. Written as DNA, the CDR3 is TGTGCCAGCAGACAGACAGGGGTCGGCTACACCTTC. Protein: CASRQTGVGYTF.

The chain uses TRBV27 and TRBJ1-2; 9 nucleotides align to TRBD1. CDR1 MNHEY and CDR2 SMNVEV come from the germline V gene (reference sequence). Germline trimming cut 5 bases from V and 7 bases from J; bases unmatched to any gene: 8. The CDR3 consists of 14 residues. This CDR3 reads CASSTRDRVAGYTF. The DNA of the CDR3 is TGTGCCAGCAGTACCCGGGACAGGGTTGCTGGCTACACCTTC.

A word on this clone: This same CDR3 is encoded by further DNA sequences in the sample. The V and J genes are TRBV7-9 and TRBJ2-1; D remains ambiguous. Trimming took off 5 bases at V and 7 bases at J, with 6 bases between the two ends. The CDR3 has 11 residues. The germline gives CDR1 SEHNR, CDR2 FQNEAQ (reference sequence). Written as DNA, the CDR3 is TGTGCCAGCAGCCCTTATAATGAGCAGTTCTTC. Its protein product is CASSPYNEQFF.

In its sample, this clone was seen a few times. V usage is TRBV28 and J usage is TRBJ1-3; the match to TRBD1 covers 9 bases. The CDR3 sequence is 15 residues long. The V gene end was trimmed by 6 bases and the J gene end by 3 bases; junction bases not matched to a gene: 6. Germline CDR1 reads MDHEN; CDR2 reads SYDVKM. The CDR3 region is CASSPGDRVGNTIYF. The DNA for the CDR3 is TGTGCCAGCAGCCCCGGGGACAGGGTTGGAAACACCATATATTTT.

CDR3 DNA sequence: TGCAGCGCTGGGGACGGTGGCTACACCTTC. Amino acid sequence: CSAGDGGYTF. This rearrangement joins TRBV29-1 to TRBJ1-2; tentative D call: TRBD1 (5 bases). CDR3 length: 10 residues. Looked up from germline, CDR1 is SQVTM and CDR2 is ANQGSEA. V was cut by 7 bases and J by 7 bases, with 10 bases left in between. The variable domain in full, completed from reference TRBV29-1 and TRBJ1-2, reads SAVISQKPSRDICQRGTSLTIQCQVDSQVTMMFWYRQQPGQSLTLIATANQGSEATYESGFVIDKFPISRPNLTFSTLTVSNMSPEDSSIYLCSAGDGGYTFGSGTRLTVV.

The rearrangement joins TRBV27 to TRBJ2-7; D unresolved. V lost 5 bases to trimming and J lost 1 base, with 9 bases between them. Germline assignment: CDR1 MNHEY and CDR2 SMNVEV (reference sequence). The CDR3 is made up of 13 amino acids. The chain's CDR3 is CASSASTSYEQYF. For the CDR3, the DNA is TGTGCCAGCAGTGCCAGCACTTCCTACGAGCAGTACTTC.